This T cell receptor beta chain was identified in a study of blood T cells in healthy people across ages. The authors ran a second PCR of about 6 to 11 cycles using a sample-barcoded 5' primer and a J-beta primer mix. Carrying 12 random nucleotides, a template-switch adaptor labeled each individual cDNA molecule. Sequencing recovered at least 3 million CDR3-containing paired-end reads from each sample. TCRdb reprocessed the 5' RACE reads with MiXCR, giving one entry per CDR3 protein. The data contain 800,000 to 1,000,000 distinct CDR3 sequences, approximately 49% of them seen just once; the ten biggest clones take up over 10%. With regard to this clonotype: The antigen is undetermined.

Findings and caveats of the study: The long-lived group displayed more naive CD4+ cells, plus higher diversity, than the aged donors did. From one million sequenced T cells, diversity estimates were lower bounds.

This CDR3 has 15 amino acids. CDR1 SEHNR and CDR2 FQNEAQ come from the germline V gene (reference sequence). J lost 3 bases, V lost 5 bases, and 8 bases had no gene match. Sequenced input: blood. This clonotype was obtained from a man aged 25-45 years in good health. This chain joins TRBV7-9 and TRBJ2-7; 9 bases map to TRBD1. The CDR3, as DNA: TGTGCCAGCAGCGACCGGACAGGGGCCAGCTACGAGCAGTACTTC. Translation: CASSDRTGASYEQYF.